This T cell receptor (beta chain) is from a study of shared clonotypes between healthy human individuals (dated by TCRdb to 2020 to 2022). About the full investigation: A few men and a couple of women, aged 18 to 49 years, made up the cohort. For each donor, CD4 naive and CD4 memory were each given three plates, CD8 naive was given two plates, and CD8 memory was given one plate. The study deeply sequenced blood TCR repertoires of about 5 healthy adults to estimate repertoire size and the extent of clonotype sharing between individuals. To increase sequencing depth and limit assay-specific biases, different laboratories used diverse techniques to prepare libraries and sequence TCR repertoires. Leukapheresis yielded between about 0.94 and 8.9 billion PBMCs per donor.

Study-level results and caveats: Clonotypes shared by all four sorted-subset donors showed higher generation probabilities than non-shared clonotypes. Based on pairwise subsampling, the degree of clonotype sharing among donors was expected to be affected by sequencing depth. Incomplete sequencing was indicated by rarefaction of sorted-subset datasets, despite the large sequencing depth. Naive subsets generally had larger estimated clonotype richness than memory subsets did. Sampling was restricted to blood, and TCR repertoires in tissues likely differ from the TCR repertoires found in blood. The genetic and exposure-history diversity represented was limited by the small number of donors. Sharing across a few donors was observed for approximately 5% of naive CD4, over 3% of naive CD8, 2% to 2.5% of memory CD4, and around 0.4% of memory CD8 clonotypes.

This clone was counted once. Its recognized antigen is unknown. No much larger clone is present one base from it, and per-base qualities are unavailable. TCR CDR3 regions were amplified from genomic DNA by multiplex PCR using the deep immunoSEQ assay. Genomic DNA extracted from each cell subset was distributed evenly over all wells of several immunoSEQ 96-well plates, and each plate served as one replicate. Each replicate PCR for sorted subsets received roughly 200 ng genomic DNA, equal to about 30,000 T cell genomes. Purified libraries were quantified with a Qubit 3.0 fluorometer, sized on a Bioanalyzer 2100, and re-quantified with the KAPA Library Quantification kit. Every immunoSEQ 96-well plate was sequenced on a dedicated single-read 150-cycle Illumina NextSeq 550 flow cell. In the original analysis: Because the immunoSEQ output held only junctional sequences and lacked quality scores, the filtering could not match the filtering applied to full-length reads. To assign V/J genes and CDR3, sequences were annotated against IMGT germline references using PyIR, a Python wrapper for IgBLAST v1.9. Reads were filtered out if the reads had weak V/J assignments (E-value above 1e-6), no CDR3, stop codons, out-of-frame junctions, or ambiguous translated residues. V3J clonotypes were defined as sequences sharing the same inferred V gene, J gene, and CDR3 amino acid sequence. Percentage overlap between repertoires was computed as shared unique clonotypes divided by the size of the smaller repertoire. Three approaches were used to assess repertoire richness: RTK rarefaction, the Chao1 estimator, and Recon v2.1 estimates of unobserved clonotypes. Generation probabilities for all TCRbeta clonotypes obtained by the gDNA method from several donors were computed using OLGA. TCRdb retrieved this table from immuneACCESS and kept in-frame rearrangements only. Not all clones are present; in checked studies, unresolved V genes account for under half, and no reason is known for the remainder. For V, J and clone size, that table is used; D and trimming come from the DNA. The sample has some 2,500,000 clones on record, 85% to 95% of them singletons. The biggest ten clones account for 0.3% to 0.4% of the sample.

Unmatched junction bases come to 5, with V trimmed by 3 bases and J by 6 bases. CDR1 is given as MNHNS and CDR2 as SASEGT, both from the germline V gene. The CDR3 numbers 14 residues from cysteine through phenylalanine. Kept here is only the CDR3 DNA, which spans 42 bases and is read in frame from base 1. Healthy HIV-negative adults with no recently reported acute infections or vaccinations were included as donors. Only Caucasian adults living in Nashville, Tennessee, USA were represented among the donors. Magnetic negative selection was used to enrich CD4+ T cells, after which naive cells were positively selected on CD45RA and the negative fraction became the memory subset. Blood was obtained by leukapheresis, after which PBMCs were separated by Ficoll-Histopaque density gradient centrifugation and cryopreserved in liquid nitrogen vapor phase. Analytical flow cytometry was used to check the purity and quantity of each magnetically sorted T cell population. Each sorted fraction had its genomic DNA isolated and then quantified by UV absorbance on a Nanodrop 2000c.

This receptor was taken from a man between 18 and 29 years old in good health. Some clones in this sample may be carry-over from other donors' samples. The chain employs TRBV6-1 and TRBJ2-4; 7 central nucleotides agree with TRBD1. Sequencing used naive CD4+ T cells from PBMCs. This specimen's cell subset or site label, per the study, means: CD45RA+ positively selected. The CDR3 loop reads CASSDPGTVNIQYF. In nucleotides, the sequence is TGTGCCAGCAGTGACCCCGGGACAGTAAACATTCAGTACTTC.